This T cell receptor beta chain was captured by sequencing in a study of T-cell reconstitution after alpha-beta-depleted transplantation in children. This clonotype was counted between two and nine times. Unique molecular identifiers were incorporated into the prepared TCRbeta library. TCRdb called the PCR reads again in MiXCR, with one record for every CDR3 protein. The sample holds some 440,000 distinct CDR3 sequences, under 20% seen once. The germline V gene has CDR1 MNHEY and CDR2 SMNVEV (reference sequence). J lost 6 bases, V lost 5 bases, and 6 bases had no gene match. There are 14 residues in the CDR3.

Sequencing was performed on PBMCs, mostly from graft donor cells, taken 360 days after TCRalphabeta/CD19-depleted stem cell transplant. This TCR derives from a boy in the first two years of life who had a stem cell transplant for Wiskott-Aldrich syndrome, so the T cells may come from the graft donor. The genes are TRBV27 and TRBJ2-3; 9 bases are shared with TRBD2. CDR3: CASSLRTSEDTQYF. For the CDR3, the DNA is TGTGCCAGCAGTCTTCGGACTAGCGAGGATACGCAGTATTTT.